These 27 T cell receptor beta chains were sequenced from one sample in a study of blood T cell repertoires in COVID-19. Some clones are missing from TCRdb's copy, which holds only in-frame ones; the method was immunoSEQ multiplex PCR. The data contain about 50,000 clones, 86% of them singletons. The sequencing sample was made of peripheral blood. The source of these receptors is a woman in her sixties or seventies with acute or convalescent COVID-19.

Only a few counts were recorded for this clone. The chain has TRBV11-3 and TRBJ2-7; 10 nucleotides agree with TRBD2. Germline assignment: CDR1 SGHNT and CDR2 YENEEA. This CDR3 contains 16 residues. V lost 1 base and J lost 0; bases outside the gene matches: 3. This chain's CDR3 is CASSLVASGSSYEQYF. In DNA, the CDR3 is TGTGCCAGCAGCTTAGTGGCTAGCGGGAGCTCCTACGAGCAGTACTTC.

The V gene is TRBV19, the J gene TRBJ2-1, with 10 bases aligning to TRBD1. The J segment lost 3 bases and the V segment lost 5 bases, leaving 7 bases of the junction unmatched. The CDR3 length is 16 residues. Germline-derived CDR1 and CDR2 are LNHDA and SQIVND (reference sequence). The CDR3 is CASSVGQGNIYNEQFF. CDR3 DNA sequence: TGTGCCAGTAGTGTGGGACAGGGGAATATCTACAATGAGCAGTTCTTC.

The CDR3 DNA is TGTGCCAGCAGCTTTGGGCCCTCCGGCGGGGAGCTGTTTTTT. This gives the protein CASSFGPSGGELFF. The genes are TRBV5-8 and TRBJ2-2; D uncertain. Per the germline V gene, CDR1 is SGHTS and CDR2 is YDEGEE. This CDR3 has 14 residues. Trimming removed 2 bases from V and 7 bases from J, with 12 bases in between.

The genes are TRBV4-1 and TRBJ2-5, with 7 bases fitting TRBD2. Germline V lookup: CDR1 MGHRA, CDR2 YSYEKL. The CDR3 is made up of 17 amino acids. The junction had 15 bases not matched to a gene; V was cut back by 5 bases and J by 3 bases. In nucleotides, the CDR3 is TGCGCCAGCAGCGAACAAATCGCGGGAGCCCGAAAAGAGACCCAGTACTTC. Translating gives CASSEQIAGARKETQYF.

V usage is TRBV19 and J usage is TRBJ1-1; D is ambiguous. CDR1 and CDR2 from the germline V gene are LNHDA and SQIVND (reference sequence). V was clipped by 6 bases and J by 5 bases, with 25 bases between them. The CDR3 is 17 residues long. The CDR3: CASRSSLLRRGRTEAFF. As DNA, the CDR3 is TGTGCCAGTAGGAGTTCGCTACTTAGACGGGGAAGGACTGAAGCTTTCTTT.

This clone occurred once. CDR3 residues: CATSRGQKRTEAFF. In DNA form, the CDR3 reads TGTGCCACCAGCAGAGGACAGAAACGCACTGAAGCTTTCTTT. J is TRBJ1-1 and V is TRBV15, with D maybe TRBD1 (5 bases). The CDR3 is made up of 14 amino acids. V was shortened by 1 base and J by 4 bases, with 10 bases between the two germline ends. CDR1 and CDR2 (germline): LNHNV, YYDKDF (reference sequence).

The chain joins TRBV7-9 to TRBJ2-3, with TRBD1 identical over 8 bases. In germline, CDR1 is SEHNR, CDR2 FQNEAQ (reference sequence). This CDR3 region has 15 residues. V gave up 3 bases and J gave up 4 bases; unmatched junction bases: 6. As DNA, the CDR3 is TGTGCCAGCAGCTTCTACAGGGGGATGGCAGATACGCAGTATTTT. Translated, it gives CASSFYRGMADTQYF.

The chain couples TRBV19 to TRBJ2-5, with D perhaps TRBD1 (5 bases). Germline values: CDR1 LNHDA, CDR2 SQIVND (reference sequence). The CDR3 has 14 amino acids. The V and J ends lost 2 bases and 7 bases respectively, with 14 bases between them. The chain's CDR3 is CASSISPGLGTQYF. The CDR3 DNA reads as TGTGCCAGTAGTATATCCCCAGGGCTGGGGACCCAGTACTTC.

The V call is TRBV6-5, the J call TRBJ1-2, with D possibly being TRBD1 (5 bases). This CDR3 has 15 residues. Trimming took off 7 bases at V and 2 bases at J, with 17 bases between the two ends. Germline CDR1 and CDR2: MNHEY and SVGAGI. DNA for the CDR3: TGTGCCAGCACCATAGCGGGCGGGGGGAACTATGGCTACACCTTC. Translating it yields CASTIAGGGNYGYTF.

The J gene is TRBJ2-1, the V gene TRBV4-1, with 16 bases fitting TRBD2. Germline values: CDR1 MGHRA, CDR2 YSYEKL. With V trimmed by 2 bases and J by 4 bases, 11 bases remained unmatched. The CDR3 runs 20 residues. The CDR3 DNA follows: TGCGCCAGCAGCCAACCCTCCGGGACTAGCGGGAGGGCCGGGTACAATGAGCAGTTCTTC. This gives the protein CASSQPSGTSGRAGYNEQFF.

The chain is built from TRBV5-5 and TRBJ1-1; D not certain. Germline loops: CDR1 SGHKS, CDR2 YYEKEE (reference sequence). Trimming shortened V by 2 bases and J by 4 bases, and 15 bases separated the two germline ends. This CDR3 region has 15 residues. In DNA, the CDR3 is TGTGCCAGCAGCTTCGGAAGGGCCGGGAGCACTGAAGCTTTCTTT. It specifies CASSFGRAGSTEAFF.

Written as DNA, the CDR3 is TGTGCCAGTAGTATAGTTAGCGGGAGCGATGAGCAGTTCTTC. Its translation: CASSIVSGSDEQFF. This chain joins TRBV19 and TRBJ2-1; 9 nucleotides line up with TRBD2. CDR3 length: 14 amino acids. The V gene end was trimmed by 1 base and the J gene end by 8 bases; junction bases not matched to a gene: 3. The germline CDR1 and CDR2 sequences are LNHDA and SQIVND (reference sequence).

The chain carries TRBV27 and TRBJ2-5, with D perhaps TRBD1 (5 bases). CDR3 size: 13 residues. Trimming removed 3 bases at V and 2 bases at J, with 7 bases between. The germline CDR1 and CDR2 sequences are MNHEY and SMNVEV (reference sequence). The CDR3 DNA follows: TGTGCCAGCAGTTTTAGACAGCAAGAGACCCAGTACTTC. This encodes CASSFRQQETQYF.

Here the CDR3 DNA reads TGTGCCAGCAGCTGGGACTTCCCAGAAGGTGAAGCTTTCTTT. Protein: CASSWDFPEGEAFF. The chain is built from TRBV5-5 and TRBJ1-1; a possible D gene is TRBD1 (5 bases). From germline, CDR1 is SGHKS and CDR2 YYEKEE (reference sequence). With 3 bases removed from V and 7 bases from J, the gap between germline ends came to 16 bases. The CDR3 has 14 residues.

The chain combines TRBV7-9 with TRBJ2-7; D may be TRBD2 (7 bases). The CDR3 sequence is 18 residues long. Germline CDR1 SEHNR, CDR2 FQNEAQ (reference sequence). Trimming took off 5 bases at V and 1 base at J, with 24 bases between the two ends. The CDR3 loop is CASSPQGGRRGTSYEQYF. CDR3 sequence (DNA): TGTGCCAGCAGCCCACAGGGTGGGAGGCGGGGGACTTCCTACGAGCAGTACTTC.

The chain joins TRBV4-1 to TRBJ2-3; TRBD2 aligns across 8 bases. Germline V CDR1 and CDR2: MGHRA, YSYEKL. CDR3 size: 18 residues. Losses at the gene ends were 0 bases for V and 0 bases for J; bases not matched to a gene: 8. Here the CDR3 reads CASSQEFGAGDSTDTQYF. DNA of the CDR3: TGCGCCAGCAGCCAAGAGTTCGGAGCGGGGGATAGCACAGATACGCAGTATTTT.

V usage is TRBV7-9 and J usage is TRBJ1-4, with D tentatively TRBD1 (5 bases). V lost 6 bases and J lost 8, with 13 bases in between. This CDR3 region has 13 residues. CDR1 and CDR2 (germline): SEHNR, FQNEAQ (reference sequence). CDR3 nucleotide sequence: TGTGCCAGCAGGCGGGGGAACGAGGAAAAACTGTTTTTT. Translating gives CASRRGNEEKLFF.

The CDR3 spells CASSLEGTGRQPQHF. The CDR3, as DNA: TGCGCCAGCAGCTTGGAGGGGACAGGGCGTCAGCCCCAGCATTTT. The chain is built from TRBV5-1 and TRBJ1-5, with 9 bases aligning to TRBD1. Germline V gene lookup returns CDR1 SGHRS and CDR2 YFSETQ. V shed 0 bases, J shed 6 bases, and the junction held 4 bases outside the gene matches. The CDR3 extends over 15 amino acids. The variable domain in full, completed from reference TRBV5-1 and TRBJ1-5, reads KAGVTQTPRYLIKTRGQQVTLSCSPISGHRSVSWYQQTPGQGLQFLFEYFSETQRNKGNFPGRFSGRQFSNSRSEMNVSTLELGDSALYLCASSLEGTGRQPQHFGDGTRLSIL.

This chain uses TRBV2 with TRBJ2-4; 11 bases are shared with TRBD2. The CDR3 consists of 14 residues. Germline V gives CDR1 SNHLY, CDR2 FYNNEI. The V segment lost 7 bases and the J segment 4 bases; nucleotides outside the gene matches: 3. CDR3 DNA: TGTGCCAGCATTGGGACTAGCGGAAAAAACATTCAGTACTTC. Amino acids: CASIGTSGKNIQYF.

The CDR3 DNA reads as TGTGCCACCGGGGGACAGAACTATGGCTACACCTTC. It is translated as CATGGQNYGYTF. The rearrangement uses TRBV24-1 and TRBJ1-2; TRBD1 agrees at 7 bases. Per the germline V gene, CDR1 is KGHDR and CDR2 is SFDVKD. V lost 9 bases, J lost 2 bases, and 2 bases stayed unmatched. This CDR3 spans 12 amino acids.

Only one count was recorded for this clone. The rearrangement joins TRBV12-5 to TRBJ1-3; D remains ambiguous. This CDR3 is 15 amino acids long. The ends were cut back, 5 bases at V and 4 bases at J, with 15 bases in the middle. The germline CDR1 and CDR2 sequences are LGHNT and FRNRAP. The CDR3, as DNA: TGTGCTAGTGGTCTAGCTATGGGAGAGGGAAACACCATATATTTT. The encoded protein is CASGLAMGEGNTIYF.

The V and J genes are TRBV7-3 and TRBJ2-6; 8 bases fit TRBD1. J lost 0 bases, V lost 6 bases, and 1 base had no gene match. Per the germline V gene, CDR1 is SGHTA and CDR2 is FQGTGA. This CDR3 spans 15 amino acids. The CDR3 loop reads CASRDRGSGANVLTF. The CDR3 DNA follows: TGTGCCAGCAGAGACAGGGGCTCTGGGGCCAACGTCCTGACTTTC.

The table lists this clone with a count of one. This chain uses TRBV18 with TRBJ2-2, with D perhaps matching TRBD2 (6 bases). The CDR3 is 17 residues long. V lost 3 bases and J 5 bases, leaving 19 bases between the germline ends. The germline CDR1 and CDR2 sequences are KGHSH and LQKENI. In DNA, the CDR3 is TGTGCCAGCTCACCTATTCGGGACTCCCGGGGTACCGGGGAGCTGTTTTTT. Protein product: CASSPIRDSRGTGELFF.

The chain couples TRBV19 to TRBJ2-5; 12 positions agree with TRBD2. The CDR3 sequence is 16 residues long. The trim removed 6 bases at V and 2 bases at J, leaving 7 bases unmatched. From germline, CDR1 is LNHDA and CDR2 SQIVND (reference sequence). Here the CDR3 reads CASSRGLAGGQETQYF. The CDR3 nucleotides are TGTGCCAGTAGCAGGGGCCTAGCGGGAGGGCAAGAGACCCAGTACTTC.

V is TRBV3-1 (or the pseudogene TRBV3-2) and J is TRBJ1-2, with a possible D match to TRBD1 (5 bases). With 0 bases removed from V and 3 bases from J, the gap between germline ends came to 11 bases. Per germline, CDR1 LGHDT and CDR2 YNNKEL (reference sequence). The CDR3 is made up of 15 amino acids. The DNA for the CDR3 is TGTGCCAGCAGCCAAGATCTGACAGCCTACTATGGCTACACCTTC. This codes for CASSQDLTAYYGYTF.

This chain links TRBV6-1 with TRBJ1-6, with 9 bases that match TRBD1. Germline CDR1 is MNHNS and CDR2 is SASEGT. This CDR3 contains 17 residues. J was trimmed by 1 base and V by 6 bases; bases with no gene match: 7. Written as DNA, the CDR3 is TGTGCCAGCAGCGAAACAGGGGGCCTTTCCTATAATTCACCCCTCCACTTT. It codes for CASSETGGLSYNSPLHF.

The rearrangement uses TRBV5-1 and TRBJ2-2; no definite D call. V was pared by 2 bases and J by 5 bases, with 10 bases between. Germline assignment: CDR1 SGHRS and CDR2 YFSETQ. The CDR3 spans 14 residues. CDR3 amino acids: CASSLQGGTGELFF. Here the CDR3 DNA reads TGCGCCAGCAGCTTACAAGGCGGTACCGGGGAGCTGTTTTTT.